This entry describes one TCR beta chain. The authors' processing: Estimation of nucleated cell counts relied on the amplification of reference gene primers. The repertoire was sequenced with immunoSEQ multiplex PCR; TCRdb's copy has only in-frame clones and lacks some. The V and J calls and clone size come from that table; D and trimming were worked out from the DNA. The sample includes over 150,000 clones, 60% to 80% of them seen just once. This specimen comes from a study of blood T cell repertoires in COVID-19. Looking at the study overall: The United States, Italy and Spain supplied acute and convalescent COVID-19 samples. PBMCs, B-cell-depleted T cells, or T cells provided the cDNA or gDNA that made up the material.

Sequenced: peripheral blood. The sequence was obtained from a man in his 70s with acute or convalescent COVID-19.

The DNA of the CDR3 is TGCGCCAGCAGCTTGGACCCCGGGACAGGGCTTAACTATGGCTACACCTTC. Its translation: CASSLDPGTGLNYGYTF. This chain uses TRBV5-1 with TRBJ1-2; TRBD1 agrees at 9 bases. The CDR3 contains 17 residues. Germline trimming cut 0 bases from V and 1 base from J; bases unmatched to any gene: 7. Germline V gene data show CDR1 as SGHRS and CDR2 as YFSETQ. Based on the CDR3 plus reference TRBV5-1 and TRBJ1-2, the full variable domain is KAGVTQTPRYLIKTRGQQVTLSCSPISGHRSVSWYQQTPGQGLQFLFEYFSETQRNKGNFPGRFSGRQFSNSRSEMNVSTLELGDSALYLCASSLDPGTGLNYGYTFGSGTRLTVV.